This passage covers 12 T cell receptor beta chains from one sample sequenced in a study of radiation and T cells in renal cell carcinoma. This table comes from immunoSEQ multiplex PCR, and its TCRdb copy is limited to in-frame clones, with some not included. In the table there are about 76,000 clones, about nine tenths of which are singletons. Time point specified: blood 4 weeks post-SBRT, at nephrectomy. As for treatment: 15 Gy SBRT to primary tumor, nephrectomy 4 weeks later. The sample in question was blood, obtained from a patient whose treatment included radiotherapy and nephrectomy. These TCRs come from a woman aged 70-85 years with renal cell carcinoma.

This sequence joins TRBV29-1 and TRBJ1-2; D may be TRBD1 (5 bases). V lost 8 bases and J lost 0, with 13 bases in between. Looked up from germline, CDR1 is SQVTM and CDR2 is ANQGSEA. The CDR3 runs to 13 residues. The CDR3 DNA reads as TGCAGCTCTGGGACCGACTCTAACTATGGCTACACCTTC. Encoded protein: CSSGTDSNYGYTF.

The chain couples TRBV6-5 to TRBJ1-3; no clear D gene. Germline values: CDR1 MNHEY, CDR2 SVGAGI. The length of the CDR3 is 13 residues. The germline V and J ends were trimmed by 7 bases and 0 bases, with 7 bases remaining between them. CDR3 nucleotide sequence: TGTGCCAGCACCCAGAGCTCTGGAAACACCATATATTTT. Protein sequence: CASTQSSGNTIYF.

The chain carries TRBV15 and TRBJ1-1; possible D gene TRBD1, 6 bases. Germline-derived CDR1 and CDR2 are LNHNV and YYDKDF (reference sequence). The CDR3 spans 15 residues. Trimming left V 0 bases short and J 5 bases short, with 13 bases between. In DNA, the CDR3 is TGTGCCACCAGCAGAGATCGGGGGCGCGGTACTGAAGCTTTCTTT. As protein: CATSRDRGRGTEAFF.

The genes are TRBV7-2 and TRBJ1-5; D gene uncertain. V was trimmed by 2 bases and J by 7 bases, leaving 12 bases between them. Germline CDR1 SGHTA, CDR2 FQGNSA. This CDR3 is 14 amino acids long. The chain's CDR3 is CASSLIGGEQPQHF. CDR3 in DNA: TGTGCCAGCAGCTTAATCGGAGGTGAGCAGCCCCAGCATTTT.

CDR3 region: CASSVQGNGYTF. DNA for the CDR3: TGTGCCAGCAGTGTACAGGGTAATGGCTACACCTTC. The chain links TRBV28 to TRBJ1-2; TRBD1 might be the D (6 bases). Germline CDR1 reads MDHEN; CDR2 reads SYDVKM. This CDR3 has 12 residues. V lost 5 bases to trimming and J lost 6 bases, with 10 bases between them.

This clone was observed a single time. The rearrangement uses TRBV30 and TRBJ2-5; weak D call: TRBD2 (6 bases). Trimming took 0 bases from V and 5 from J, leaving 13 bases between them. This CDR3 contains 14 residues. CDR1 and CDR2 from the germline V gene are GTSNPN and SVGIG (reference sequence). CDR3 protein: CAWSVLAAGETQYF. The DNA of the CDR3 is TGTGCCTGGAGTGTATTAGCGGCGGGGGAGACCCAGTACTTC.

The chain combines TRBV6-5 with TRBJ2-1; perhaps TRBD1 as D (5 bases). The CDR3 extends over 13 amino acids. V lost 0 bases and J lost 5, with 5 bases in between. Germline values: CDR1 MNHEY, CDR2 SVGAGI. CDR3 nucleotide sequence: TGTGCCAGCAGTTACTCCAGGGACAATGAGCAGTTCTTC. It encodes CASSYSRDNEQFF.

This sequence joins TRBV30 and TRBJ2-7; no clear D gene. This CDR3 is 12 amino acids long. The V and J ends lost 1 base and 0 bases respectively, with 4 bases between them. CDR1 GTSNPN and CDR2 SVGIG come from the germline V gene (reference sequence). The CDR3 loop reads CAWSALSYEQYF. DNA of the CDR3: TGTGCCTGGAGTGCACTCTCCTACGAGCAGTACTTC.

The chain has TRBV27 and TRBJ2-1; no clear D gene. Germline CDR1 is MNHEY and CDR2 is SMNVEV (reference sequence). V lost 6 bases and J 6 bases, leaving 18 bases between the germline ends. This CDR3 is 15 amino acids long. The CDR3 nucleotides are TGTGCCAGCAGGGTTTTAGGGCGGTACTTCAATGAGCAGTTCTTC. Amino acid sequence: CASRVLGRYFNEQFF.

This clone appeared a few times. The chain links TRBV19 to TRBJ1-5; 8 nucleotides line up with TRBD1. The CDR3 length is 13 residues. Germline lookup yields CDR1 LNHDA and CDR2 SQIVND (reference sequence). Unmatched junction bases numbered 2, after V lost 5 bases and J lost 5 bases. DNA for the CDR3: TGTGCCAGTAGTTCGGACAGGGATCAGCCCCAGCATTTT. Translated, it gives CASSSDRDQPQHF.

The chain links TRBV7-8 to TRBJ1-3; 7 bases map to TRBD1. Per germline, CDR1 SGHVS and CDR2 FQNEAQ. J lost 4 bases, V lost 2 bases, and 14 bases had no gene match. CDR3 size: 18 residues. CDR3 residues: CASSLLGSGTVRGNTIYF. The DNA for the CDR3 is TGTGCCAGCAGCTTATTGGGATCCGGGACAGTGAGGGGAAACACCATATATTTT.

The CDR3: CASSERISNQPQHF. As DNA, the CDR3 is TGTGCCAGCAGTGAACGGATTAGCAATCAGCCCCAGCATTTT. This sequence joins TRBV6-1 and TRBJ1-5, with D uncertain. The V gene's germline CDR1 is MNHNS and CDR2 SASEGT. This CDR3 spans 14 amino acids. V was shortened by 2 bases and J by 0 bases, with 5 bases between the two germline ends.